The 25 T cell receptor beta chains given below trace back to one sample, sequenced in a study of beta chain features in type 1 diabetes. The study reverse transcribed the entire isolated RNA, so it sequenced expressed TCRB transcripts. The repertoire was sequenced with immunoSEQ multiplex PCR; TCRdb's copy has only in-frame clones and lacks some. The sample yields a few hundred thousand clones, around a quarter seen once. The material sequenced was central memory CD4+ T cells from blood. All receptors derive from a young man in good health.

At least ten counts were recorded for this clone. The chain's CDR3 is CASSYGEFTEAFF. In DNA form, the CDR3 reads TGTGCCAGCAGTTACGGGGAATTCACTGAAGCTTTCTTT. The chain employs TRBV6-6 and TRBJ1-1; D is unclear. In germline, CDR1 is MNHNY, CDR2 SVGAGI (reference sequence). The CDR3 is 13 residues long. Trimming cost V 2 bases and J 4 bases, with 8 bases left between them.

The chain recombines TRBV4-3 with TRBJ2-7, with 8 bases identical to TRBD1. The junction had 4 bases not matched to a gene; V was cut back by 4 bases and J by 2 bases. Germline CDR1 reads LGHNA; CDR2 reads YSLEER. The CDR3 runs 14 residues. The CDR3 spells CASSRDRGAYEQYF. The DNA for the CDR3 is TGCGCCAGCAGCCGAGACAGGGGAGCCTACGAGCAGTACTTC.

This clone has more than one count but fewer than ten. J is TRBJ2-3 and V is TRBV6-6; no definite D call. This CDR3 is 14 amino acids long. Germline V gene lookup returns CDR1 MNHNY and CDR2 SVGAGI (reference sequence). The V and J ends lost 0 bases and 0 bases respectively, with 4 bases between them. CDR3 sequence: CASSYSGSTDTQYF. Here the CDR3 DNA reads TGTGCCAGCAGTTACTCAGGTAGCACAGATACGCAGTATTTT.

As concerns this clone: Since a much larger clone is just one base distant, this may be a read error. This chain links TRBV5-6 with TRBJ2-5; no definite D call. Deletions cut 4 bases from V and 0 bases from J, with 1 base between. CDR1 SGHDT and CDR2 YYEEEE come from the germline V gene. The CDR3 loop spans 11 amino acids. The DNA for the CDR3 is TGTGCCAGCAGCCACCAAGAGACCCAGTACTTC. This gives the protein CASSHQETQYF.

This clone was counted a few times. V gene TRBV30 combines with J gene TRBJ2-3; TRBD1 might be the D (6 bases). Trimming left V 4 bases short and J 2 bases short, with 13 bases between. Looked up from germline, CDR1 is GTSNPN and CDR2 is SVGIG (reference sequence). The CDR3 consists of 14 residues. This chain's CDR3 is CAWTFGTNTDTQYF. The CDR3 DNA sequence: TGTGCCTGGACGTTCGGGACAAACACAGATACGCAGTATTTT. The entire variable domain, with the rest obtained from reference TRBV30 and TRBJ2-3, is as follows: SQTIHQWPATLVQPVGSPLSLECTVEGTSNPNLYWYRQAAGRGLQLLFYSVGIGQISSEVPQNLSASRPQDRQFILSSKKLLLSDSGFYLCAWTFGTNTDTQYFGPGTRLTVL.

This clone was detected only a few times. The chain is built from TRBV30 and TRBJ2-5; possible D gene TRBD2, 6 bases. The J call is in doubt because the DNA end fits TRBJ2-7 better. The CDR3 totals 14 residues. The V gene's germline CDR1 is GTSNPN and CDR2 SVGIG (reference sequence). CDR3 nucleotide sequence: TGTGCCTGGAGACGTGGGGGACTGGCCTACGAGCAGTACTTC. This gives the protein CAWRRGGLAYEQYF.

This clone was found many times. This chain connects TRBV28 to TRBJ2-5; D remains ambiguous. V lost 6 bases, J lost 1 base, and 12 bases lay in between. The germline V gene encodes CDR1 MDHEN and CDR2 SYDVKM. This CDR3 comprises 14 residues. CDR3 protein: CASSPAGRQETQYF. The CDR3 DNA reads TGTGCCAGCAGCCCAGCCGGGCGCCAAGAGACCCAGTACTTC.

This clone was seen a few times. The chain carries TRBV27 and TRBJ1-2; D uncertain. CDR1 and CDR2 from the germline V gene are MNHEY and SMNVEV (reference sequence). There are 12 residues in the CDR3. With 2 bases removed from V and 5 bases from J, the gap between germline ends came to 6 bases. This CDR3 is CASSLEGYGYTF. CDR3 DNA: TGTGCCAGCAGTTTAGAAGGGTATGGCTACACCTTC.

This clone was detected a few times. The V gene is TRBV29-1, the J gene TRBJ2-5; 10 nucleotides agree with TRBD2. The ends lost 7 bases at V and 4 bases at J; junction bases unmatched: 6. The CDR3 consists of 13 residues. The germline gives CDR1 SQVTM, CDR2 ANQGSEA. The CDR3 protein is CSARASGGETQYF. The CDR3 DNA is TGCAGCGCGCGGGCTAGCGGGGGAGAGACCCAGTACTTC.

CDR3 in amino acids: CASSLAHTGELFF. The CDR3 DNA sequence: TGTGCCAGCAGTTTGGCACACACCGGGGAGCTGTTTTTT. The chain is built from TRBV28 and TRBJ2-2; D is ambiguous. V gave up 3 bases and J gave up 3 bases, with 5 bases separating them. This CDR3 spans 13 amino acids. CDR1 MDHEN and CDR2 SYDVKM come from the germline V gene.

The gene calls are TRBV9 and TRBJ1-2; D is uncertain. This CDR3 has 15 residues. Per germline, CDR1 SGDLS and CDR2 YYNGEE. The V gene lost 0 bases and the J gene lost 3 bases, with 12 bases spanning the gap. The chain's CDR3 is CASSVAVGADYGYTF. CDR3 DNA: TGTGCCAGCAGCGTAGCTGTGGGCGCGGACTATGGCTACACCTTC. Full variable domain (missing parts from reference TRBV9 and TRBJ1-2): DSGVTQTPKHLITATGQRVTLRCSPRSGDLSVYWYQQSLDQGLQFLIQYYNGEERAKGNILERFSAQQFPDLHSELNLSSLELGDSALYFCASSVAVGADYGYTFGSGTRLTVV.

Many counts were recorded for this clone. The identical CDR3 is also encoded by other nucleotide sequences in the sample. The rearrangement links TRBV7-9 to TRBJ2-7, with a possible D match to TRBD2 (5 bases). The CDR3 totals 12 residues. V dropped 6 bases and J dropped 3 bases, with 9 bases sitting between them. The V gene's germline CDR1 is SEHNR and CDR2 FQNEAQ (reference sequence). CDR3 region: CASSEGYYEQYF. DNA of the CDR3: TGTGCCAGCAGTGAGGGTTACTACGAGCAGTACTTC.

This chain links TRBV5-6 with TRBJ2-7; 8 positions match TRBD1. The J call may be wrong; the DNA end is better matched by TRBJ2-5. The length of the CDR3 is 13 residues. From germline, CDR1 is SGHDT and CDR2 YYEEEE. The CDR3 DNA follows: TGTGCCAGCAGCACAGACAGGGGAGAGACCCAGTACTTC. It is translated as CASSTDRGETQYF.

The V call is TRBV5-1, the J call TRBJ1-4, with D unresolved. Germline lookup yields CDR1 SGHRS and CDR2 YFSETQ. Trimming removed 5 bases at V and 1 base at J, with 9 bases between. The CDR3 runs 14 residues. CDR3 DNA: TGCGCCAGCAGTCCCCAGTTAACTAATGAAAAACTGTTTTTT. Amino acids: CASSPQLTNEKLFF. Complete variable domain (other parts from reference TRBV5-1 and TRBJ1-4): KAGVTQTPRYLIKTRGQQVTLSCSPISGHRSVSWYQQTPGQGLQFLFEYFSETQRNKGNFPGRFSGRQFSNSRSEMNVSTLELGDSALYLCASSPQLTNEKLFFGSGTQLSVL.

This chain uses TRBV6-5 with TRBJ2-4; no definite D call. This CDR3 has 12 amino acids. Deletions cut 7 bases from V and 6 bases from J, with 10 bases between. In germline, CDR1 is MNHEY, CDR2 SVGAGI. The CDR3 nucleotides read TGTGCCAGCAATTCGAAGGGAAACATTCAGTACTTC. Amino acids: CASNSKGNIQYF.

This rearrangement joins TRBV15 to TRBJ2-3; 11 bases fit TRBD2. V was pared by 1 base and J by 8 bases, with 5 bases of the junction left unmatched. Germline lookup yields CDR1 LNHNV and CDR2 YYDKDF (reference sequence). The CDR3 loop spans 15 amino acids. CDR3 protein: CATSRVTSGERTQYF. The CDR3 nucleotides are TGTGCCACCAGCAGAGTGACTAGCGGGGAACGTACGCAGTATTTT.

This clone was detected only a few times. The CDR3 region is CASSSSRGWTDTQYF. CDR3 nucleotides: TGTGCCAGCAGCTCCTCCAGGGGGTGGACAGATACGCAGTATTTT. The J gene is TRBJ2-3, the V gene TRBV11-2; 7 bases are a match to TRBD1. The CDR3 loop spans 15 amino acids. The germline V gene encodes CDR1 SGHAT and CDR2 FQNNGV. V was clipped by 4 bases and J by 3 bases; unmatched bases: 7.

This clone has just a few counts. V usage is TRBV9 and J usage is TRBJ2-7; a weak D match, TRBD2 (5 bases). V lost 0 bases and J lost 3, with 10 bases in between. The germline gives CDR1 SGDLS, CDR2 YYNGEE. CDR3 length: 14 amino acids. The CDR3 sequence: CASSVANGDYEQYF. The DNA of the CDR3 is TGTGCCAGCAGCGTAGCCAACGGGGACTACGAGCAGTACTTC.

The chain carries TRBV30 and TRBJ1-1, with D possibly being TRBD1 (5 bases). CDR1 is GTSNPN, CDR2 SVGIG, per germline (reference sequence). Trimming shortened V by 4 bases and J by 7 bases, and 10 bases separated the two germline ends. The CDR3 is 11 residues long. Here the CDR3 DNA reads TGTGCCTGGAAACAGGATAGTGAAGCTTTCTTT. Protein: CAWKQDSEAFF.

CDR3 in amino acids: CAWTAPMGFTGELFF. CDR3 in DNA: TGTGCCTGGACCGCCCCTATGGGTTTTACCGGGGAGCTGTTTTTT. The chain links TRBV30 to TRBJ2-2; D remains unclear. The CDR3 length is 15 residues. The germline CDR1 and CDR2 sequences are GTSNPN and SVGIG (reference sequence). V was clipped by 4 bases and J by 5 bases, with 17 bases between them.

In this sample, this clone turned up a few times. This chain links TRBV30 with TRBJ1-3; 7 bases line up with TRBD1. The CDR3 is made up of 14 amino acids. CDR1 is GTSNPN, CDR2 SVGIG, per germline (reference sequence). After removal of 5 bases from V and 1 base from J, the junction contained 5 bases not matched to a gene. CDR3 nucleotide sequence: TGTGCCTGGGCCAAGGGGGCTTCTGGAAACACCATATATTTT. Amino acids: CAWAKGASGNTIYF.

The CDR3 region is CASIRRDRGGEQYF. CDR3 bases: TGTGCCAGCATTCGTCGAGACAGGGGCGGGGAGCAGTACTTC. V gene TRBV2 combines with J gene TRBJ2-7, with 8 bases fitting TRBD1. Trimming at V came to 7 bases and at J to 7 bases, leaving 12 bases not matched to a gene. There are 14 residues in the CDR3. Looked up from germline, CDR1 is SNHLY and CDR2 is FYNNEI.

This clone was detected ten times or more. This chain joins TRBV7-8 and TRBJ1-1; no firm D call. The ends were cut back, 3 bases at V and 9 bases at J, with 11 bases in the middle. The CDR3 has 12 amino acids. CDR1 SGHVS and CDR2 FQNEAQ come from the germline V gene. The CDR3 sequence: CASSLAGVKAFF. In nucleotides, the CDR3 is TGTGCCAGCAGCTTGGCCGGGGTAAAAGCTTTCTTT.

CDR3 region: CASSFGGSSYEQYF. DNA of the CDR3: TGTGCCAGCAGCTTTGGCGGAAGCTCCTACGAGCAGTACTTC. The chain recombines TRBV7-2 with TRBJ2-7; D not resolved. Germline-derived CDR1 and CDR2 are SGHTA and FQGNSA. The CDR3 has 14 residues. Trimming stripped 3 bases from V and 0 bases from J, with 9 bases between.

This rearrangement joins TRBV6-1 to TRBJ2-1; a possible D gene is TRBD2 (6 bases). The CDR3 length is 14 residues. With 7 bases removed from V and 6 bases from J, the gap between germline ends came to 16 bases. CDR1 and CDR2 (germline): MNHNS, SASEGT. CDR3 sequence reads: CASKRLDALNEQFF. For the CDR3, the DNA is TGTGCCAGCAAAAGACTAGATGCGCTCAATGAGCAGTTCTTC.